A single sample gave rise to the 28 T cell receptor beta chains below, sequenced in a study of blood T cell repertoires in COVID-19. Sequenced by immunoSEQ multiplex PCR; TCRdb stores in-frame clones only, minus some. The repertoire holds about 130,000 clones, with 84% as singletons. Sequencing was done on a sample of peripheral blood. These receptors were taken from a woman aged 55-70 years with acute or convalescent COVID-19.

The V and J genes are TRBV5-8 and TRBJ1-1; D perhaps matches TRBD1 (5 bases). Germline V gene data show CDR1 as SGHTS and CDR2 as YDEGEE. Between the trimmed V and J ends, which lost 0 bases and 7 bases, there was a span of 10 bases. The CDR3 covers 13 residues. The CDR3 reads CASSLGWQGEAFF. The CDR3 bases are TGTGCCAGCAGCTTGGGTTGGCAGGGTGAAGCTTTCTTT.

This rearrangement joins TRBV6-4 to TRBJ2-2, with 7 bases that match TRBD1. With 9 bases clipped from V and 2 bases from J, the junction kept 6 bases outside the gene matches. Germline lookup yields CDR1 MRHNA and CDR2 SNTAGT. This CDR3 comprises 14 residues. The CDR3: CASSQGRNTGELFF. The CDR3 DNA is TGTGCCAGTTCACAGGGGAGAAACACCGGGGAGCTGTTTTTT.

This CDR3 reads CAITGGGSGANVLTF. CDR3 in DNA: TGTGCTATAACAGGGGGCGGCAGTGGGGCCAACGTCCTGACTTTC. The rearrangement links TRBV12-5 to TRBJ2-6, with 9 positions matching TRBD1. With 10 bases clipped from V and 3 bases from J, the junction kept 7 bases outside the gene matches. Germline V gene lookup returns CDR1 LGHNT and CDR2 FRNRAP. CDR3 length: 15 residues.

The chain recombines TRBV6-5 with TRBJ2-5, with 7 positions matching TRBD1. The CDR3 has 13 amino acids. J gave up 4 bases and V 5 bases, and 4 bases lay outside the gene matches. The V gene's germline CDR1 is MNHEY and CDR2 SVGAGI. The CDR3 nucleotides read TGTGCCAGCAGTCCGCGGACAGGAGAGACCCAGTACTTC. Translation: CASSPRTGETQYF.

This chain links TRBV30 with TRBJ2-2; TRBD2 matches 7 bases. The J segment lost 3 bases and the V segment lost 0 bases, leaving 4 bases of the junction unmatched. From germline, CDR1 is GTSNPN and CDR2 SVGIG (reference sequence). The length of the CDR3 is 15 residues. The CDR3 region has the DNA TGTGCCTGGAGTGTTTTGGGAGGGGACACCGGGGAGCTGTTTTTT. Translation: CAWSVLGGDTGELFF.

The chain links TRBV27 to TRBJ1-2; tentatively, D is TRBD1 (5 bases). Per the germline V gene, CDR1 is MNHEY and CDR2 is SMNVEV (reference sequence). The CDR3 has 15 residues. The ends were cut back, 5 bases at V and 5 bases at J, with 18 bases in the middle. DNA of the CDR3: TGTGCCAGCAGTGGAGGGGCGGGAGGGATATATGGCTACACCTTC. Protein sequence: CASSGGAGGIYGYTF.

The chain uses TRBV6-6 and TRBJ2-1; 10 positions agree with TRBD1. Germline V gene sequence: CDR1 MNHNY, CDR2 SVGAGI (reference sequence). Germline trimming cut 1 base from V and 5 bases from J; bases unmatched to any gene: 5. This CDR3 comprises 16 residues. The CDR3 sequence is CASSYYGTGENNEQFF. The CDR3 DNA is TGTGCCAGCAGTTACTACGGGACAGGGGAAAACAATGAGCAGTTCTTC.

V usage is TRBV7-3 and J usage is TRBJ2-3; the match to TRBD2 covers 10 bases. Germline trimming cut 3 bases from V and 2 bases from J; bases unmatched to any gene: 2. Germline loops: CDR1 SGHTA, CDR2 FQGTGA. This CDR3 region has 15 residues. The chain's CDR3 is CASSFSGGSTDTQYF. DNA of the CDR3: TGTGCCAGCAGCTTTAGCGGGGGGTCCACAGATACGCAGTATTTT.

The CDR3 is CASSEPYRAQHF. Written as DNA, the CDR3 is TGTGCCAGCAGTGAGCCGTATAGAGCCCAGCATTTT. The chain employs TRBV12-3 or TRBV12-4 and TRBJ1-5; D gene uncertain. Trimming cost V 5 bases and J 11 bases, with 13 bases left between them. The CDR3 sequence is 12 residues long.

CDR3 sequence reads: CASSPRRRQADTQYF. The CDR3 bases are TGTGCCAGCAGCCCGAGACGCCGGCAGGCAGATACGCAGTATTTT. The chain combines TRBV14 with TRBJ2-3; no clear D. CDR1 is SGHDN and CDR2 is FVKESK in the germline V gene. V was shortened by 4 bases and J by 4 bases, with 15 bases between the two germline ends. The CDR3 contains 15 residues.

This clone came up once. This CDR3 reads CASSPTNDGQGAVYGYTF. The CDR3 DNA reads TGTGCCAGCAGCCCGACGAACGATGGACAGGGGGCTGTCTATGGCTACACCTTC. J is TRBJ1-2 and V is TRBV5-5, with 11 bases aligning to TRBD1. J was trimmed by 4 bases and V by 4 bases; bases with no gene match: 15. This CDR3 contains 18 residues. CDR1 is SGHKS, CDR2 YYEKEE, per germline (reference sequence).

J is TRBJ1-2 and V is TRBV19; D is undetermined. Germline V gene data show CDR1 as LNHDA and CDR2 as SQIVND (reference sequence). The V end lost 5 bases, the J end lost 8 bases, and 15 bases lay between the germline ends. This CDR3 contains 13 residues. Written as DNA, the CDR3 is TGTGCCAGTAGTCGGCGGGGAGAGCGAGGCTACACCTTC. Residues: CASSRRGERGYTF.

The chain couples TRBV7-3 to TRBJ2-2; 8 nucleotides align to TRBD1. CDR3 length: 16 residues. Germline trimming cut 5 bases from V and 5 bases from J; bases unmatched to any gene: 10. Per germline, CDR1 SGHTA and CDR2 FQGTGA. The CDR3 sequence: CASSPGRTGPTGELFF. The CDR3 DNA reads TGTGCCAGCAGCCCGGGCCGGACAGGGCCAACCGGGGAGCTGTTTTTT.

J is TRBJ2-1 and V is TRBV18, with a possible D match to TRBD1 (6 bases). V shed 1 base and J shed 5 bases, with 6 bases lying between them. The germline CDR1 and CDR2 sequences are KGHSH and LQKENI. This CDR3 comprises 13 residues. CDR3 nucleotides: TGTGCCAGCTCACCACGGGACAACAATGAGCAGTTCTTC. Translated: CASSPRDNNEQFF.

The rearrangement uses TRBV18 and TRBJ2-4; a possible D gene is TRBD2 (5 bases). V lost 3 bases and J lost 3, with 12 bases in between. The CDR3 runs to 15 residues. Per germline, CDR1 KGHSH and CDR2 LQKENI. The DNA for the CDR3 is TGTGCCAGCTCACCCGAGGGTCGAGACAAAAACATTCAGTACTTC. Protein sequence: CASSPEGRDKNIQYF.

The chain uses TRBV12-3 or TRBV12-4 and TRBJ1-5; D call uncertain. V lost 5 bases to trimming and J lost 9 bases, with 11 bases between them. The CDR3 extends over 12 amino acids. The CDR3 protein is CASSPRERPQHF. The DNA for the CDR3 is TGTGCCAGCAGTCCCCGAGAAAGGCCCCAGCATTTT.

The rearrangement joins TRBV7-9 to TRBJ1-4; the D gene is possibly TRBD1 (5 bases). CDR3 length equals 15 residues. The V end was cut by 5 bases, the J end by 7 bases, with 17 bases between. CDR1 and CDR2 (germline): SEHNR, FQNEAQ (reference sequence). CDR3 loop: CASSQGGVESEKLFF. The CDR3 DNA reads TGTGCCAGCAGCCAAGGAGGGGTAGAGTCTGAAAAACTGTTTTTT.

The rearrangement uses TRBV2 and TRBJ2-2, with TRBD1 matching over 7 bases. Germline lookup yields CDR1 SNHLY and CDR2 FYNNEI. CDR3 length equals 12 residues. J lost 6 bases, V lost 7 bases, and 2 bases had no gene match. CDR3 protein: CASNRGPGELFF. CDR3 coding DNA: TGTGCCAGCAATAGGGGGCCCGGGGAGCTGTTTTTT.

In this sample, this clone turned up a few times. The chain recombines TRBV7-9 with TRBJ2-2; no clear D gene. Germline V gene data show CDR1 as SEHNR and CDR2 as FQNEAQ (reference sequence). The CDR3 totals 16 residues. V was pared by 5 bases and J by 0 bases, with 13 bases between. Written as DNA, the CDR3 is TGTGCCAGCAGCCCTTTCCGGAGCGCGAACACCGGGGAGCTGTTTTTT. Translation gives CASSPFRSANTGELFF.

The chain recombines TRBV3-1 (or the pseudogene TRBV3-2) with TRBJ1-2, with a possible D match to TRBD1 (5 bases). The CDR3 is 15 residues long. Trimming removed 0 bases at V and 1 base at J, with 9 bases between. Germline V gives CDR1 LGHDT, CDR2 YNNKEL (reference sequence). The CDR3 sequence: CASSQEGGSNYGYTF. The CDR3 DNA reads TGTGCCAGCAGCCAAGAGGGGGGGAGTAACTATGGCTACACCTTC.

This CDR3 reads CASVLSGRWDTQYF. The CDR3 DNA follows: TGTGCCAGTGTACTCAGCGGACGATGGGATACGCAGTATTTT. The J gene is TRBJ2-3, the V gene TRBV28; D possibly corresponds to TRBD2 (5 bases). Looked up from germline, CDR1 is MDHEN and CDR2 is SYDVKM. With 9 bases removed from V and 6 bases from J, the gap between germline ends came to 19 bases. The CDR3 length is 14 residues.

The V call is TRBV12-3 or TRBV12-4, the J call TRBJ1-2, with TRBD1 matching 10 bases. The CDR3 sequence is 12 residues long. J gave up 8 bases and V 5 bases, and 2 bases lay outside the gene matches. CDR3 protein: CASSGTGEGYTF. The CDR3 nucleotides are TGTGCCAGCAGTGGGACAGGGGAGGGCTACACCTTC.

The V and J genes are TRBV19 and TRBJ1-1, with TRBD1 identical over 7 bases. Germline lookup yields CDR1 LNHDA and CDR2 SQIVND (reference sequence). This CDR3 has 12 residues. V was clipped by 5 bases and J by 4 bases; unmatched bases: 1. The CDR3 DNA reads as TGTGCCAGTAGTCCAGGGGGCACTGAAGCTTTCTTT. Amino acid sequence: CASSPGGTEAFF.

This clone has just a few counts. This CDR3 is CASQGTNEKLFF. The CDR3 nucleotides are TGTGCCAGCCAGGGGACTAATGAAAAACTGTTTTTT. This chain links TRBV27 with TRBJ1-4; D is possibly TRBD1 (6 bases). V was clipped by 8 bases and J by 2 bases, with 6 bases between them. The CDR3 contains 12 residues. The V gene's germline CDR1 is MNHEY and CDR2 SMNVEV (reference sequence).

The V gene is TRBV30, the J gene TRBJ1-4, with no clear D. The CDR3 extends over 11 amino acids. The ends were cut back, 4 bases at V and 10 bases at J, with 10 bases in the middle. Germline V gene data show CDR1 as GTSNPN and CDR2 as SVGIG (reference sequence). The CDR3 nucleotides are TGTGCCTGGACCTACTCGGGAAAACTGTTTTTT. As protein: CAWTYSGKLFF.

This clone was seen a single time. The V and J genes are TRBV28 and TRBJ2-4, with D tentatively TRBD2 (7 bases). Germline assignment: CDR1 MDHEN and CDR2 SYDVKM. The CDR3 loop spans 14 amino acids. Trimming left V 3 bases short and J 9 bases short, with 15 bases between. CDR3 loop: CASSLGQGRGIQYF. The DNA of the CDR3 is TGTGCCAGCAGTTTGGGTCAGGGGAGGGGCATTCAGTACTTC. The variable domain in full, with the rest retrieved from reference TRBV28 and TRBJ2-4, is DVKVTQSSRYLVKRTGEKVFLECVQDMDHENMFWYRQDPGLGLRLIYFSYDVKMKEKGDIPEGYSVSREKKERFSLILESASTNQTSMYLCASSLGQGRGIQYFGAGTRLSVL.

The chain recombines TRBV2 with TRBJ1-5; D not resolved. V dropped 6 bases and J dropped 9 bases, with 15 bases sitting between them. This CDR3 has 13 amino acids. Germline V lookup: CDR1 SNHLY, CDR2 FYNNEI. This CDR3 is CASSDRWASPQHF. CDR3 in DNA: TGTGCCAGCAGCGACCGGTGGGCTTCGCCCCAGCATTTT. The full variable domain, its missing parts supplied by reference TRBV2 and TRBJ1-5, is EPEVTQTPSHQVTQMGQEVILRCVPISNHLYFYWYRQILGQKVEFLVSFYNNEISEKSEIFDDQFSVERPDGSNFTLKIRSTKLEDSAMYFCASSDRWASPQHFGDGTRLSIL.

The gene calls are TRBV30 and TRBJ1-2; D unclear. This CDR3 contains 11 residues. V lost 7 bases and J 5 bases, leaving 11 bases between the germline ends. Germline-derived CDR1 and CDR2 are GTSNPN and SVGIG (reference sequence). CDR3 sequence reads: CAYSLLYGYTF. The DNA for the CDR3 is TGTGCCTATTCCTTGTTATATGGCTACACCTTC.